This paragraph reports one T cell receptor (beta chain). With a far larger clone one base away, a read error is the likely cause. The data originate from a study of low-dose radiotherapy and immunotherapy resistance in tumors. The wider study: With fractions of 0.5 Gy given every 2 weeks, Cohort 1 accumulated a total of 6.5 Gy.

Regarding time point: after trial treatment. Stated treatment: LDRT plus nivolumab, ipilimumab, low-dose cyclophosphamide and aspirin (RACIN trial). The CDR3 contains 13 residues. Germline V lookup: CDR1 SNHLY, CDR2 FYNNEI. Trimming shortened V by 4 bases and J by 7 bases, and 14 bases separated the two germline ends. First-strand cDNA used TRAV- and TRBV-specific primers, covering alpha and beta chains. With a constant-region primer and a V-primer adapter, TCRs were subjected to approximately 21 PCR cycles of amplification. From the reads, TCRdb called clonotypes with MiXCR, one entry per CDR3 protein. The sample has roughly 95,000 distinct CDR3 sequences, 20% to 25% seen once.

This TCR was sampled from a female donor with ovarian cancer. This material consisted of PBMCs, taken after low-dose radiotherapy plus immunotherapy. V usage is TRBV2 and J usage is TRBJ2-7, with no clear D. DNA of the CDR3: TGTGCCAGCAGTGCTGAACTTCTAAATGAGCAGTACTTC. This encodes CASSAELLNEQYF. Full variable domain (rest looked up from reference TRBV2 and TRBJ2-7): EPEVTQTPSHQVTQMGQEVILRCVPISNHLYFYWYRQILGQKVEFLVSFYNNEISEKSEIFDDQFSVERPDGSNFTLKIRSTKLEDSAMYFCASSAELLNEQYFGPGTRLTVT.